Presented here are 17 T cell receptor beta chains from one specimen sequenced in a study of regulatory T cells in long-lasting Graves disease. In building TCR beta libraries, iRepertoire HTBI primers were used together with Arm-PCR of CDR3 regions. TCRdb independently ran MiXCR on the multiplex PCR reads; one entry per CDR3 protein. The repertoire holds roughly 500,000 distinct CDR3 sequences, with roughly 13% as singletons. Time point denoted: newly diagnosed GD, antithyroid drugs for less than 3 months. Extracted PBMC RNA gave rise to the TCR library. The data also belong to a second study, concerning T cells in Graves' hyperthyroidism and ophthalmopathy.

Source: peripheral blood mononuclear cells (PBMCs), taken at new diagnosis, from a patient treated with antithyroid drugs. The source of these receptors is a man aged 25 to 40 with Graves disease.

There are a few counts of this clonotype. The J gene is TRBJ2-7, the V gene TRBV15; perhaps TRBD2 as D (5 bases). V lost 1 base, J lost 4 bases, and 11 bases lay in between. The CDR3 consists of 14 residues. The germline CDR1 and CDR2 sequences are LNHNV and YYDKDF (reference sequence). The CDR3 DNA sequence: TGTGCCACCAGCAGAGGGACTGGAGATTACGAGCAGTACTTC. It yields the protein CATSRGTGDYEQYF. Filled out from reference TRBV15 and TRBJ2-7, the complete variable domain reads DAMVIQNPRYQVTQFGKPVTLSCSQTLNHNVMYWYQQKSSQAPKLLFHYYDKDFNNEADTPDNFQSRRPNTSFCFLDIRSPGLGDTAMYLCATSRGTGDYEQYFGPGTRLTVT.

At least ten counts were recorded for this clonotype. The rearrangement links TRBV11-2 to TRBJ2-7; TRBD2 is a possible D gene (5 bases). This CDR3 comprises 13 residues. CDR1 SGHAT and CDR2 FQNNGV come from the germline V gene. V dropped 8 bases and J dropped 5 bases, with 16 bases sitting between them. This chain's CDR3 is CASQVPGKDEQYF. The CDR3 DNA reads as TGTGCCAGCCAGGTACCGGGGAAGGACGAGCAGTACTTC.

This clonotype has a count of ten or more. CDR3 residues: CASSLVLAVVGVPDTQYF. The CDR3 region has the DNA TGTGCCAGCAGTTTAGTTTTAGCGGTGGTGGGCGTCCCAGATACGCAGTATTTT. V is TRBV27 and J is TRBJ2-3; maybe TRBD2 (6 bases). CDR3 size: 18 residues. V gave up 2 bases and J gave up 4 bases, with 22 bases separating them. Per the germline V gene, CDR1 is MNHEY and CDR2 is SMNVEV (reference sequence).

The genes are TRBV5-6 and TRBJ2-3; D is ambiguous. Germline V gene data show CDR1 as SGHDT and CDR2 as YYEEEE. This CDR3 contains 13 residues. V was clipped by 4 bases and J by 3 bases, with 9 bases between them. The CDR3 sequence is CASSTTVTDTQYF. CDR3 DNA: TGTGCCAGCAGCACAACAGTTACAGATACGCAGTATTTT.

This clonotype has only a few counts. The V call is TRBV4-1, the J call TRBJ1-2; 7 bases align to TRBD1. CDR1 MGHRA and CDR2 YSYEKL come from the germline V gene. V shed 1 base and J 3 bases; nucleotides not matched to a gene: 5. CDR3 size: 15 residues. CDR3 loop: CASSQAEQGYYGYTF. DNA for the CDR3: TGCGCCAGCAGCCAAGCTGAACAGGGGTACTATGGCTACACCTTC.

This clonotype was found many times. This rearrangement joins TRBV28 to TRBJ1-2; D not certain. Trimming shortened V by 7 bases and J by 4 bases, and 10 bases separated the two germline ends. Germline V gene sequence: CDR1 MDHEN, CDR2 SYDVKM. The CDR3 sequence is 12 residues long. This CDR3 is CASTVGAYGYTF. CDR3 bases: TGTGCCAGCACGGTGGGTGCCTATGGCTACACCTTC.

The chain carries TRBV2 and TRBJ1-5; D remains unclear. CDR1 is SNHLY, CDR2 FYNNEI, per germline. This CDR3 spans 12 amino acids. V lost 4 bases and J lost 7, with 8 bases in between. The CDR3 protein is CASSAVKQPQHF. For the CDR3, the DNA is TGTGCCAGCAGTGCTGTCAAACAGCCCCAGCATTTT. The entire variable domain, with the rest obtained from reference TRBV2 and TRBJ1-5, is as follows: EPEVTQTPSHQVTQMGQEVILRCVPISNHLYFYWYRQILGQKVEFLVSFYNNEISEKSEIFDDQFSVERPDGSNFTLKIRSTKLEDSAMYFCASSAVKQPQHFGDGTRLSIL.

The rearrangement joins TRBV27 to TRBJ1-1; a weak D match, TRBD1 (5 bases). CDR1 is MNHEY, CDR2 SMNVEV, per germline (reference sequence). The CDR3 has 17 residues. The germline V and J ends were trimmed by 0 bases and 3 bases, with 17 bases remaining between them. This CDR3 is CASSLSDPRGWDTEAFF. As DNA, the CDR3 is TGTGCCAGCAGTTTATCGGACCCTCGGGGCTGGGACACTGAAGCTTTCTTT.

Concerning this clonotype: The junction does not match germline at one end; this may be a read error. The J gene is TRBJ2-7, the V gene TRBV9, with D unresolved. This CDR3 is built from 14 residues. From germline, CDR1 is SGDLS and CDR2 YYNGEE. CDR3 sequence (DNA): TGTACCAGCAGCGTAGACTCGGCCAGCTACGAGCAGTACTTC. It specifies CTSSVDSASYEQYF.

This clonotype occurred a few times. The chain has TRBV27 and TRBJ2-2, with 10 bases fitting TRBD1. V lost 6 bases to trimming and J lost 4 bases; unmatched junction nucleotides: 5. This CDR3 has 15 residues. The germline V gene has CDR1 MNHEY and CDR2 SMNVEV (reference sequence). The DNA of the CDR3 is TGTGCCAGCAGCCGACAGGGGGCCTTCACCGGGGAGCTGTTTTTT. Residues: CASSRQGAFTGELFF.

This clonotype was detected ten times or more. The chain uses TRBV7-2 and TRBJ2-7, with D maybe TRBD2 (5 bases). V lost 5 bases and J lost 12, with 17 bases in between. The CDR3 length is 12 residues. The germline V gene has CDR1 SGHTA and CDR2 FQGNSA. The CDR3 loop is CASSPLAGVGYF. CDR3 sequence (DNA): TGTGCCAGCAGCCCGCTCGCGGGTGTCGGGTACTTC. The entire variable domain, with the rest obtained from reference TRBV7-2 and TRBJ2-7, is as follows: GAGVSQSPSNKVTEKGKDVELRCDPISGHTALYWYRQSLGQGLEFLIYFQGNSAPDKSGLPSDRFSAERTGGSVSTLTIQRTQQEDSAVYLCASSPLAGVGYFGPGTRLTVT.

This clonotype was found many times. The chain uses TRBV24-1 and TRBJ1-2, with D tentatively TRBD1 (5 bases). Germline V CDR1 and CDR2: KGHDR, SFDVKD. The V and J ends lost 9 bases and 2 bases respectively, with 15 bases between them. This CDR3 has 14 amino acids. The CDR3 sequence: CATGGTANNYGYTF. CDR3 DNA sequence: TGTGCCACCGGGGGTACCGCTAACAACTATGGCTACACCTTC.

At least ten counts were recorded for this clonotype. The chain combines TRBV27 with TRBJ2-1; 10 nucleotides match TRBD2. CDR3 length equals 17 residues. Per the germline V gene, CDR1 is MNHEY and CDR2 is SMNVEV (reference sequence). V was pared by 8 bases and J by 7 bases, with 17 bases of the junction left unmatched. CDR3: CASCPRAAGGRENEQFF. The CDR3 DNA reads as TGTGCCAGCTGCCCCCGGGCAGCGGGAGGGCGGGAGAATGAGCAGTTCTTC.

As to this clonotype: A read error may be the cause here, since a much bigger clone is one base away. The chain joins TRBV24-1 to TRBJ2-2, with a weak D call TRBD1 (5 bases). CDR3 size: 17 residues. The germline gives CDR1 KGHDR, CDR2 SFDVKD. CDR3 nucleotides: TGTGCCACCATTGATTTAGGGGCAGGCCGGAGCACCGGGGAGCTGTTTTTT. Translation: CATIDLGAGRSTGELFF.

Ten or more counts support this clonotype. The V call is TRBV12-3 or TRBV12-4, the J call TRBJ1-1; TRBD1 agrees at 7 bases. The CDR3 has 20 residues. With 7 bases clipped from V and 0 bases from J, the junction kept 23 bases outside the gene matches. The CDR3 DNA reads as TGTGCCAGCACCCCAGGGGGTTATTACAGGACTCCATCCATGAACACTGAAGCTTTCTTT. This codes for CASTPGGYYRTPSMNTEAFF.

This clonotype was seen many times. The rearrangement joins TRBV3-1 to TRBJ1-1; possible D gene TRBD1, 5 bases. The CDR3 runs to 16 residues. V lost 3 bases to trimming and J lost 1 base, with 15 bases between them. Germline V gives CDR1 LGHDT, CDR2 YNNKEL (reference sequence). The chain's CDR3 is CASSQAGGGRNTEAFF. The CDR3 nucleotides are TGTGCCAGCAGCCAGGCTGGGGGGGGGAGGAACACTGAAGCTTTCTTT.

This clonotype was recorded many times. This chain joins TRBV12-3 or TRBV12-4 and TRBJ2-5; tentative D call: TRBD2 (5 bases). V gave up 4 bases and J gave up 7 bases, with 19 bases separating them. This CDR3 spans 15 amino acids. The CDR3 here is CASSSSEGSRGTQYF. The CDR3, as DNA: TGTGCCAGCAGTTCATCCGAGGGAAGCCGAGGGACCCAGTACTTC.